This T cell receptor beta chain originates from a study of blood T cell repertoires in COVID-19. The wider study: The analysed material was cDNA or gDNA that came from T cells, B-cell-depleted T cells, or PBMCs.

V was clipped by 2 bases and J by 2 bases, with 15 bases between them. This CDR3 comprises 16 residues. From germline, CDR1 is WSHSY and CDR2 SAAADI. Profiled with immunoSEQ multiplex PCR; TCRdb holds only in-frame clones, not every one. This sample has 90,000 to 120,000 clones; about four fifths occur once, and the top ten carry about 4.3%. The TCR originated in a man in his sixties or seventies with acute or convalescent COVID-19. The sample was peripheral blood. The rearrangement uses TRBV10-2 and TRBJ1-1; D is ambiguous. The CDR3 loop reads CASSELPVQINTEAFF. DNA of the CDR3: TGCGCCAGCAGTGAGCTCCCAGTCCAAATAAACACTGAAGCTTTCTTT.